Following are 21 T cell receptor beta chains from one sample sequenced in a study of naive and memory T cell subsets. Two oligonucleotides, mixed equimolar, formed the beta constant-region primer covering TRBC1 and TRBC2. Nested alpha and beta constant-region primers with the SP2 primer drove four PCR rounds on ligated cDNA. TCRdb ran MiXCR on the UMI-ligation and nested PCR reads and lists one entry per CDR3 protein. The sample carries approximately 16,000 distinct CDR3 sequences, around 10% recorded once. Sequencing was performed on central memory CD8+ T cells from blood. These TCRs come from a human donor in good health.

This clonotype came up many times. The gene calls are TRBV6-6 and TRBJ1-4; 7 bases match TRBD1. Germline lookup yields CDR1 MNHNY and CDR2 SVGAGI (reference sequence). The trim removed 0 bases at V and 3 bases at J, leaving 4 bases unmatched. There are 16 residues in the CDR3. This CDR3 is CASSYSETGSNEKLFF. In DNA form, the CDR3 reads TGTGCCAGCAGTTACTCGGAGACAGGGTCTAATGAAAAACTGTTTTTT.

This clonotype has a handful of counts. The chain carries TRBV12-3 or TRBV12-4 and TRBJ2-7, with D possibly being TRBD2 (6 bases). The ends were cut back, 6 bases at V and 3 bases at J, with 21 bases in the middle. The CDR3 extends over 16 amino acids. CDR3 DNA: TGTGCCAGCAGCTCCCCTACCGGGACTTACAACTACGAGCAGTACTTC. This translates into CASSSPTGTYNYEQYF.

This clonotype was seen ten or more times. The rearrangement uses TRBV28 and TRBJ2-3; TRBD2 aligns across 12 bases. The length of the CDR3 is 18 residues. J lost 0 bases, V lost 6 bases, and 10 bases had no gene match. Per the germline V gene, CDR1 is MDHEN and CDR2 is SYDVKM. CDR3: CASSMGLAGGISTDTQYF. In nucleotides, the CDR3 is TGTGCCAGCAGCATGGGGCTAGCGGGGGGGATTAGCACAGATACGCAGTATTTT.

This clonotype was detected ten times or more. The V gene is TRBV19, the J gene TRBJ1-5; TRBD1 matches at 9 bases. Trimming at V came to 6 bases and at J to 2 bases, leaving 20 bases not matched to a gene. Germline V lookup: CDR1 LNHDA, CDR2 SQIVND (reference sequence). This CDR3 comprises 20 residues. CDR3 residues: CASRPAPGQGEYMGNQPQHF. In DNA form, the CDR3 reads TGTGCCAGTAGACCCGCCCCGGGACAGGGAGAGTATATGGGCAATCAGCCCCAGCATTTT.

Comment on this clonotype: A read error is possible here, since a much larger clone lies one base away. The chain recombines TRBV20-1 with TRBJ1-1, with no clear D. Germline lookup yields CDR1 DFQATT and CDR2 SNEGSKA (reference sequence). The V end lost 5 bases, the J end lost 1 base, and 11 bases lay between the germline ends. The length of the CDR3 is 13 residues. The CDR3 DNA is TGCAGTGCTGGGTCGGACTGGAACACTGAAGCTTTCTTT. Translated: CSAGSDWNTEAFF.

This clonotype was seen many times. DNA for the CDR3: TGTGCCAGCAGCGAACAGGGTACGTCTGGGGCCAACGTCCTGACTTTC. Encoded protein: CASSEQGTSGANVLTF. The gene calls are TRBV4-2 and TRBJ2-6; D might be TRBD1 (6 bases). Germline V CDR1 and CDR2: LGHNA, YNFKEQ. The CDR3 covers 16 residues. V shed 5 bases and J shed 1 base, with 12 bases lying between them.

This chain connects TRBV7-3 to TRBJ2-5; TRBD2 matches at 11 bases. Germline values: CDR1 SGHTA, CDR2 FQGTGA. The CDR3 extends over 15 amino acids. The ends lost 2 bases at V and 3 bases at J; junction bases unmatched: 2. CDR3 loop: CASSLGSGGEETQYF. CDR3 sequence (DNA): TGTGCCAGCAGCTTAGGTAGCGGGGGGGAAGAGACCCAGTACTTC.

This clonotype was picked up many times. CDR3: CASSQGREIGELFF. The CDR3 DNA sequence: TGTGCCAGCAGCCAGGGGCGGGAGATCGGGGAGCTGTTTTTT. V and J are TRBV4-2 and TRBJ2-2; 7 bases map to TRBD2. CDR3 length: 14 amino acids. V shed 3 bases, J shed 7 bases, and the junction held 5 bases outside the gene matches. Germline V gene data show CDR1 as LGHNA and CDR2 as YNFKEQ.

Ten or more counts support this clonotype. The V gene is TRBV4-2, the J gene TRBJ2-7; 9 bases align to TRBD2. The length of the CDR3 is 16 residues. CDR1 is LGHNA, CDR2 YNFKEQ, per germline. Trimming removed 3 bases from V and 2 bases from J; junction bases left unmatched: 8. CDR3 sequence: CASSQDSGGSPYEQYF. Here the CDR3 DNA reads TGTGCCAGCAGCCAGGATAGCGGGGGATCTCCCTACGAGCAGTACTTC.

This clonotype is labeled medium-sized. The rearrangement links TRBV20-1 to TRBJ2-1, with 12 bases identical to TRBD2. Germline V gene lookup returns CDR1 DFQATT and CDR2 SNEGSKA (reference sequence). This CDR3 is built from 15 residues. Losses at the gene ends were 6 bases for V and 6 bases for J; bases not matched to a gene: 9. As DNA, the CDR3 is TGCAGTGCAGCAACCGGGACTAGCGGGTTCAATGAGCAGTTCTTC. Translated, it gives CSAATGTSGFNEQFF.

This rearrangement joins TRBV3-1 to TRBJ2-5, with 13 bases matching TRBD2. Germline V gene data show CDR1 as LGHDT and CDR2 as YNNKEL (reference sequence). V was clipped by 0 bases and J by 5 bases; unmatched bases: 3. The CDR3 totals 16 residues. The CDR3 nucleotides read TGTGCCAGCAGCCAAGAACTAGCGGGGGGGCGCGAGACCCAGTACTTC. Its protein product is CASSQELAGGRETQYF.

This clonotype was observed many times. This chain links TRBV19 with TRBJ2-2, with unresolved D. This CDR3 has 16 residues. The ends were cut back, 2 bases at V and 2 bases at J, with 12 bases in the middle. Looked up from germline, CDR1 is LNHDA and CDR2 is SQIVND (reference sequence). In nucleotides, the CDR3 is TGTGCCAGTAGTATAATAAGGGCAGTTAACACCGGGGAGCTGTTTTTT. Protein product: CASSIIRAVNTGELFF.

The chain has TRBV7-2 and TRBJ2-7, with D possibly TRBD1 on 6 matching bases. Germline CDR1 and CDR2: SGHTA and FQGNSA. Trimming pared 5 bases from V and 0 bases from J, leaving 8 bases between. This CDR3 is 13 amino acids long. This CDR3 reads CASSQDSSYEQYF. Written as DNA, the CDR3 is TGTGCCAGCAGCCAGGACAGCTCCTACGAGCAGTACTTC.

This clonotype was seen only a few times. V is TRBV10-3 and J is TRBJ1-1, with D hard to call. CDR1 is ENHRY and CDR2 is SYGVKD in the germline V gene. V was trimmed by 4 bases and J by 3 bases, leaving 15 bases between them. The CDR3 is made up of 15 amino acids. The DNA of the CDR3 is TGTGCCATCAGTGGGACTGTAAACGGAGACACTGAAGCTTTCTTT. Residues: CAISGTVNGDTEAFF.

This rearrangement joins TRBV6-2 or TRBV6-3 to TRBJ1-1; maybe TRBD1 (6 bases). The V end was cut by 11 bases, the J end by 6 bases, with 19 bases between. This CDR3 contains 13 residues. CDR1 and CDR2 (germline): MNHEY, SVGEGT. Written as DNA, the CDR3 is TGTGCCGGCCGCAATCGGGGGGGGCCTGAAGCTTTCTTT. This gives the protein CAGRNRGGPEAFF.

The chain has TRBV6-1 and TRBJ2-2; TRBD1 aligns across 9 bases. CDR1 is MNHNS and CDR2 is SASEGT in the germline V gene. The CDR3 is made up of 15 amino acids. V shed 5 bases and J 6 bases; nucleotides not matched to a gene: 7. The CDR3 is CASSSGQGVSGELFF. CDR3 nucleotide sequence: TGTGCCAGCAGTTCGGGACAGGGTGTTTCCGGGGAGCTGTTTTTT.

This clonotype has just a few counts. J is TRBJ2-7 and V is TRBV20-1, with 8 bases fitting TRBD1. CDR1 DFQATT and CDR2 SNEGSKA come from the germline V gene (reference sequence). J lost 4 bases, V lost 4 bases, and 9 bases had no gene match. The CDR3 consists of 14 residues. CDR3 nucleotide sequence: TGCAGTGCTATGACGGACAGGGACCCTTACGAGCAGTACTTC. As protein: CSAMTDRDPYEQYF.

This clonotype is judged medium-sized. The chain carries TRBV20-1 and TRBJ1-1; D ambiguous. Trimming shortened V by 3 bases and J by 4 bases, and 12 bases separated the two germline ends. The CDR3 length is 13 residues. CDR1 is DFQATT and CDR2 is SNEGSKA in the germline V gene (reference sequence). DNA of the CDR3: TGCAGTGCTAGCGTTGGACTGGCCACTGAAGCTTTCTTT. This sequence encodes CSASVGLATEAFF.

This clonotype was detected only a few times. This rearrangement joins TRBV15 to TRBJ2-1; D tentatively fits TRBD1 or TRBD2 (5 bases each). The CDR3 has 18 residues. Trimming shortened V by 1 base and J by 2 bases, and 18 bases separated the two germline ends. Germline V gives CDR1 LNHNV, CDR2 YYDKDF (reference sequence). CDR3 residues: CATSRVGFEGRPYNEQFF. DNA of the CDR3: TGTGCCACCAGCAGAGTGGGTTTCGAGGGGCGACCCTACAATGAGCAGTTCTTC.

This chain links TRBV28 with TRBJ1-3; D remains unclear. Germline loops: CDR1 MDHEN, CDR2 SYDVKM. Trimming removed 6 bases at V and 1 base at J, with 16 bases between. The CDR3 is made up of 16 amino acids. In nucleotides, the CDR3 is TGTGCCAGCAGCCTAGGGCAGGCTGGGTCTGGAAACACCATATATTTT. Translated, it gives CASSLGQAGSGNTIYF.

This clonotype was seen a handful of times. This may stem from a read error, because a much larger clone lies one nucleotide away. The final CDR3 position lacks the conserved phenylalanine or tryptophan, pointing to a likely read error. The chain is built from TRBV5-6 and TRBJ2-1; 10 bases map to TRBD2. V lost 4 bases, J lost 10 bases, and 11 bases stayed unmatched. Per germline, CDR1 SGHDT and CDR2 YYEEEE. The CDR3 covers 15 residues. This CDR3 reads CASSAQGSGRHEQFS. The DNA for the CDR3 is TGTGCCAGCAGCGCCCAGGGTAGCGGGAGGCACGAGCAGTTCTCC.